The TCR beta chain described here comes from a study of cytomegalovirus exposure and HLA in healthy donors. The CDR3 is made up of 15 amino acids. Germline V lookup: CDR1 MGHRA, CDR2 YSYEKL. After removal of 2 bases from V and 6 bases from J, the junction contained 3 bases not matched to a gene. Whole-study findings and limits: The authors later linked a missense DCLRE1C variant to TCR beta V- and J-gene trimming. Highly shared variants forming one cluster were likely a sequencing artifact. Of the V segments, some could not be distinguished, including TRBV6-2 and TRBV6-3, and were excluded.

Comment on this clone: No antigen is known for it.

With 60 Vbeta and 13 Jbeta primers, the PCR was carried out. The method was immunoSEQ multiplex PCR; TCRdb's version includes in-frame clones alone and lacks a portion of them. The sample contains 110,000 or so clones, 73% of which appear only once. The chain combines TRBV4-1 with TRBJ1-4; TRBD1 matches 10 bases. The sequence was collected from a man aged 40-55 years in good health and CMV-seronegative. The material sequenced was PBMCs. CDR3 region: CASSQTGTGDEKLFF. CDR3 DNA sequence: TGCGCCAGCAGCCAAACCGGGACAGGGGATGAAAAACTGTTTTTT.